These T cell receptor beta chains were read from a single sample in a study of T cell responses to AZD1222 COVID-19 vaccine. Produced via immunoSEQ multiplex PCR; TCRdb's table is partial and in-frame only. This table holds around 150,000 clones, over 85% found once. The sample here was peripheral blood, taken 28 days after the second AZD1222 dose. These receptors were taken from an adult who received the AZD1222 COVID-19 vaccine. Each CDR3 is given with its conserved first and last residue. D genes are given only for firm matches. Where a row states a size, it is once, few, many or the class of an expanded clone; other rows omit it.

j_call,d_call,v_call,clone_size,cdr3_aa,cdr3_nt
TRBJ2-7,NA,TRBV5-1,NA,CASSLSTGSYEQYF,TGCGCCAGCAGCTTATCCACGGGCTCCTACGAGCAGTACTTC
TRBJ2-5,TRBD2,TRBV10-3,NA,CAISESSGTGRETQYF,TGTGCCATCAGTGAGTCTAGCGGGACGGGAAGGGAGACCCAGTACTTC
TRBJ1-6,TRBD1,TRBV10-3,NA,CAISAGQGGSYNSPLHF,TGTGCCATCAGTGCTGGACAGGGAGGTTCCTATAATTCACCCCTCCACTTT
TRBJ1-5,TRBD1,TRBV9,once,CASSQDREYQPQHF,TGTGCCAGCAGCCAGGACAGGGAGTATCAGCCCCAGCATTTT
TRBJ2-1,NA,TRBV7-9,NA,CATSDFLDGYNEQFF,TGTGCCACCTCCGACTTCCTCGACGGTTACAATGAGCAGTTCTTC
TRBJ1-1,NA,TRBV30,NA,CAWRLGAGNTEAFF,TGTGCCTGGAGATTAGGGGCCGGTAACACTGAAGCTTTCTTT
TRBJ1-1,NA,TRBV4-1,NA,CASSHPGQGMAEAFF,TGCGCCAGCAGCCACCCTGGGCAGGGAATGGCTGAAGCTTTCTTT
TRBJ1-5,NA,TRBV7-2,NA,CASSLHPNQPQHF,TGTGCCAGCAGCTTGCACCCCAATCAGCCCCAGCATTTT
TRBJ2-7,TRBD1,TRBV5-1,NA,CASSSDLYTGVSWEQYF,TGCGCCAGCAGCTCCGACCTGTATACAGGGGTTTCTTGGGAGCAGTACTTC
TRBJ2-7,TRBD2,TRBV3-1/TRBV3-2,NA,CASSVGTGTTYEQYF,TGTGCCAGCAGCGTGGGAACCGGGACTACATACGAGCAGTACTTC
TRBJ1-1,TRBD1,TRBV6-5,NA,CASSYWTGEAFF,TGTGCCAGCAGTTACTGGACAGGAGAAGCTTTCTTT
TRBJ1-1,NA,TRBV5-4,NA,CASSSGLIRDTEAFF,TGTGCCAGCAGTTCAGGGTTAATAAGGGACACTGAAGCTTTCTTT
TRBJ1-2,NA,TRBV18,once,CASSPDGHYGYTF,TGTGCCAGCTCACCTGACGGTCACTATGGCTACACCTTC
TRBJ1-5,NA,TRBV11-2,NA,CASSAGVGGNQPQHF,TGTGCCAGCAGCGCAGGCGTTGGGGGCAATCAGCCCCAGCATTTT
TRBJ1-4,TRBD1,TRBV27,NA,CASSSSGGTNEKLFF,TGTGCCAGCAGTTCCTCAGGGGGAACTAATGAAAAACTGTTTTTT
TRBJ1-6,NA,TRBV28,NA,CASTKIGYSPLHF,TGTGCCAGCACCAAGATCGGTTATTCACCCCTCCACTTT
TRBJ2-7,NA,TRBV5-1,NA,CASSLGLGYEQYF,TGCGCCAGCAGTTTGGGGCTCGGGTACGAGCAGTACTTC
TRBJ1-2,NA,TRBV3-1/TRBV3-2,NA,CASSQSTVANYGYTF,TGTGCCAGCAGCCAGTCGACAGTAGCTAACTATGGCTACACCTTC
TRBJ2-3,TRBD2,TRBV4-3,NA,CASSQDWGEGDTQYF,TGCGCCAGCAGCCAAGATTGGGGGGAGGGGGATACGCAGTATTTT
TRBJ2-5,NA,TRBV7-6,NA,CASSLVGGAMGTQYF,TGTGCCAGCAGCTTAGTGGGGGGGGCTATGGGGACCCAGTACTTC
TRBJ2-1,NA,TRBV18,once,CASSGTTAGTQYEQFF,TGTGCCAGCTCGGGTACGACAGCGGGGACACAATATGAGCAGTTCTTC
TRBJ2-7,NA,TRBV2,NA,CASTPRQTSYEQYF,TGTGCCAGCACCCCCCGACAGACTTCCTACGAGCAGTACTTC
TRBJ1-5,NA,TRBV15,NA,CATSRGNFIQPQHF,TGTGCCACCAGCCGGGGGAATTTTATCCAGCCCCAGCATTTT
TRBJ2-7,TRBD2,TRBV7-2,NA,CASSSYTSGVKYEQYF,TGTGCCAGCAGCTCATACACTAGCGGGGTCAAATACGAGCAGTACTTC
TRBJ2-2,TRBD2,TRBV11-1,NA,CASSQTSGGAGELFF,TGTGCCAGCAGCCAGACTAGCGGGGGGGCCGGGGAGCTGTTTTTT
TRBJ1-1,NA,TRBV4-3,NA,CASRLGNTEAFF,TGCGCCAGCAGGTTGGGGAACACTGAAGCTTTCTTT
TRBJ1-2,NA,TRBV11-2,once,CASSLLSQGFYGYTF,TGTGCCAGCAGCTTATTAAGTCAGGGCTTCTATGGCTACACCTTC
TRBJ1-4,NA,TRBV25-1,NA,CASSEWDPSAWDEKLFF,TGTGCCAGCAGTGAATGGGACCCCTCGGCCTGGGACGAAAAACTGTTTTTT
TRBJ2-1,NA,TRBV11-2,NA,CASSLEVGDEQFF,TGTGCCAGCAGCTTAGAGGTAGGCGATGAGCAGTTCTTC
TRBJ1-6,TRBD1,TRBV19,NA,CASSMPDRESSPLHF,TGTGCCAGTAGTATGCCTGACAGGGAGAGTTCACCCCTCCACTTT
TRBJ2-7,NA,TRBV19,once,CASSLVDSPEQYF,TGTGCCAGTAGTCTCGTGGACAGTCCCGAGCAGTACTTC
TRBJ2-3,NA,TRBV10-3,NA,CAISEVTGASTDTQYF,TGTGCCATCAGTGAAGTCACTGGTGCCAGCACAGATACGCAGTATTTT
TRBJ1-2,TRBD1,TRBV5-1,NA,CASGGGQLNYGYTF,TGCGCCAGCGGGGGGGGACAGCTTAACTATGGCTACACCTTC
TRBJ1-4,NA,TRBV5-1,NA,CASSVGEGGKLFF,TGCGCCAGCAGCGTAGGAGAGGGCGGAAAACTGTTTTTT
TRBJ1-5,NA,TRBV28,NA,CASSQRGSQPQHF,TGTGCCAGCAGTCAGAGGGGGTCCCAGCCCCAGCATTTT
TRBJ1-1,TRBD1,TRBV13,NA,CASRSGGEAFF,TGTGCCAGCAGATCAGGGGGAGAAGCTTTCTTT
TRBJ1-5,NA,TRBV2,NA,CASSPSGGQTDQPQHF,TGTGCCAGCAGTCCCTCGGGGGGGCAGACGGATCAGCCCCAGCATTTT
TRBJ1-2,TRBD1,TRBV7-9,few,CASSTRGGGGFGYTF,TGTGCCAGCAGCACAAGGGGAGGGGGCGGCTTTGGCTACACCTTC
TRBJ2-7,TRBD1,TRBV5-1,NA,CASSLGDRAVDEQYF,TGCGCCAGCAGCTTGGGGGACAGGGCGGTCGACGAGCAGTACTTC
TRBJ2-2,NA,TRBV4-3,NA,CASSQVIGAGELFF,TGCGCCAGCAGCCAAGTTATCGGCGCCGGGGAGCTGTTTTTT